This TCR beta chain originates from a study of a mutant IDH1 vaccine in newly diagnosed glioma. At the level of the study: At weeks 1, 3, 5, 7, 11, 15, 19 and 23, patients received a vaccination, eight in all. Patients were started on vaccination 4-6 weeks after radiotherapy alone, or with temozolomide cycles. The treated group averaged approximately 42 years old and was around 62% male, approximately 38% female.

About this clone: The antigen is undetermined.

Study findings and constraints: Pseudoprogression looked unconnected to shifts in top peripheral T cell clonotypes.

This table comes from immunoSEQ multiplex PCR, and its TCRdb copy is limited to in-frame clones, with some not included. The sample lists some 51,000 clones; roughly 78% were seen once. The time point denotes: week 5, during vaccination. Vaccinated patients received 300 ug of mutant IDH1 20-mer peptide per dose, with topical imiquimod. The V segment lost 4 bases and the J segment 2 bases; nucleotides outside the gene matches: 4. The CDR3 runs to 14 residues. CDR1 MNHEY and CDR2 SVGAGI come from the germline V gene. The receptor comes from a woman in her 40s with glioma. Sequencing was performed on PBMCs, taken from a glioma patient whose treatment included an IDH1 peptide vaccine. The V gene is TRBV6-5, the J gene TRBJ2-7; TRBD1 matches at 8 bases. The CDR3 reads CASSLDRVPYEQYF. DNA for the CDR3: TGTGCCAGCAGTTTGGACAGGGTTCCCTACGAGCAGTACTTC.